The 6 T cell receptor beta chains below were found in one sample sequenced in a study of blood T cells in healthy people across ages. A sample-barcoded 5' primer and a J-beta primer mix were used in a second PCR of roughly 7 to 11 cycles. Via MiXCR, TCRdb re-called the 5' RACE reads, giving one row per CDR3 protein. The sample yields under 1 million distinct CDR3 sequences, under 55% seen once. The source material was blood. Receptor source: a man in his sixties in good health.

This chain uses TRBV10-3 with TRBJ1-2; TRBD1 matches at 8 bases. In germline, CDR1 is ENHRY, CDR2 SYGVKD. The CDR3 runs to 13 residues. The V segment lost 3 bases and the J segment 6 bases; nucleotides outside the gene matches: 3. The CDR3 is CAISEQGVNGYTF. For the CDR3, the DNA is TGTGCCATCAGTGAACAGGGGGTTAATGGCTACACCTTC.

This chain connects TRBV10-3 to TRBJ2-7; 9 nucleotides align to TRBD2. The CDR3 consists of 15 residues. The germline gives CDR1 ENHRY, CDR2 SYGVKD. J gave up 1 base and V 2 bases, and 3 bases lay outside the gene matches. This CDR3 is CAISETSGPSYEQYF. The CDR3, as DNA: TGTGCCATCAGTGAGACTAGCGGGCCTTCCTACGAGCAGTACTTC.

The rearrangement joins TRBV29-1 to TRBJ1-1, with D tentatively TRBD1 (5 bases). The CDR3 is made up of 12 amino acids. Deletions cut 7 bases from V and 5 bases from J, with 14 bases between. Per the germline V gene, CDR1 is SQVTM and CDR2 is ANQGSEA. CDR3 loop: CSAVGVRTEAFF. The CDR3 nucleotides read TGCAGCGCCGTGGGGGTGAGGACTGAAGCTTTCTTT.

With regard to this clonotype: A much larger clone lies a single base off, so this may be a read error. This rearrangement joins TRBV5-1 to TRBJ2-1; 7 nucleotides line up with TRBD2. J lost 13 bases, V lost 0 bases, and 10 bases had no gene match. The CDR3 extends over 14 amino acids. CDR1 is SGHRS and CDR2 is YFSETQ in the germline V gene. This CDR3 reads CASSLGTRLETQFF. CDR3 coding DNA: TGCGCCAGCAGCTTGGGGACTAGGTTGGAGACCCAGTTCTTC.

The CDR3 loop is CASSVRDRKNSGNTIYF. CDR3 sequence (DNA): TGTGCCAGCAGCGTCCGGGACAGGAAGAACTCTGGAAACACCATATATTTT. This sequence joins TRBV7-3 and TRBJ1-3, with 8 bases fitting TRBD1. The CDR3 extends over 17 amino acids. V was clipped by 5 bases and J by 0 bases; unmatched bases: 9. Germline CDR1 and CDR2: SGHTA and FQGTGA.

The J gene is TRBJ2-5, the V gene TRBV5-1, with TRBD2 identical over 7 bases. This CDR3 region has 16 residues. Germline V lookup: CDR1 SGHRS, CDR2 YFSETQ. Trimming took 0 bases from V and 4 from J; bases not matched to a gene: 9. Here the CDR3 DNA reads TGCGCCAGCAGCTTGGGCGGACGGGGGGTAACAGAGACCCAGTACTTC. Protein sequence: CASSLGGRGVTETQYF.